These 30 T cell receptor beta chains were sequenced from one sample in a study of beta chain features in type 1 diabetes. Study results and limitations: Moderate but significant shortening of TCRB CDR3s was recorded in all four CD4+ subsets from Type 1 diabetes patients.

Their cognate antigens are unknown. Reverse transcription of all isolated RNA meant that expressed TCRB transcripts were sequenced. Assay used: immunoSEQ multiplex PCR; TCRdb lists only in-frame clones, some missing. Counted here are about 400,000 clones, roughly an eighth occurring once; the ten biggest clones make up around 0.01%. Material for sequencing was naive CD4+ T cells from blood. The receptors originated from a woman aged 18-29 years with type 1 diabetes.

In this sample, this clone turned up a few times. This chain uses TRBV10-3 with TRBJ2-7; 8 bases are a match to TRBD1. The germline V gene encodes CDR1 ENHRY and CDR2 SYGVKD. The CDR3 consists of 14 residues. The junction had 12 bases not matched to a gene; V was cut back by 7 bases and J by 7 bases. The CDR3 protein is CAIKSQGAPEEQYF. The CDR3 DNA reads as TGTGCCATCAAATCCCAGGGGGCTCCCGAGGAGCAGTACTTC.

This clone has only a few counts. This chain links TRBV19 with TRBJ2-2; D possibly corresponds to TRBD2 (5 bases). V was trimmed by 7 bases and J by 1 base, leaving 13 bases between them. The CDR3 length is 15 residues. Germline V gives CDR1 LNHDA, CDR2 SQIVND (reference sequence). In DNA form, the CDR3 reads TGTGCCAGTACCCCCCTCGGAGGGAACACCGGGGAGCTGTTTTTT. This codes for CASTPLGGNTGELFF.

There are a few counts of this clone. The rearrangement uses TRBV30 and TRBJ1-5; a weak D match, TRBD1 (5 bases). V lost 2 bases and J lost 3, with 17 bases in between. The CDR3 is 16 residues long. CDR1 and CDR2 (germline): GTSNPN, SVGIG (reference sequence). The CDR3 nucleotides read TGTGCCTGGAGTCCTGGTGACAGAAGACTCAATCAGCCCCAGCATTTT. Its translation is CAWSPGDRRLNQPQHF.

Only a few counts were recorded for this clone. The chain joins TRBV5-1 to TRBJ2-7; the match to TRBD2 covers 9 bases. Trimming removed 4 bases from V and 5 bases from J; junction bases left unmatched: 10. The CDR3 sequence is 15 residues long. Germline V gene data show CDR1 as SGHRS and CDR2 as YFSETQ. This chain's CDR3 is CASSRLAEGTDEQYF. CDR3 DNA: TGCGCCAGCAGCCGACTAGCGGAGGGTACGGACGAGCAGTACTTC.

The chain has TRBV4-3 and TRBJ1-6; D unclear. The CDR3 is 14 amino acids. Germline assignment: CDR1 LGHNA and CDR2 YSLEER. Trimming left V 0 bases short and J 10 bases short, with 10 bases between. CDR3 in DNA: TGCGCCAGCAGCCAAGATAGCCGTTCCTCACCCCTCCACTTT. It codes for CASSQDSRSSPLHF.

A remark on this clone: Other DNA sequences of this sample code for an identical CDR3. This chain joins TRBV14 and TRBJ1-1; 8 nucleotides agree with TRBD1. The CDR3 has 13 amino acids. CDR1 is SGHDN and CDR2 is FVKESK in the germline V gene. After removal of 4 bases from V and 4 bases from J, the junction contained 2 bases not matched to a gene. The CDR3 sequence is CASSLTGGTEAFF. The CDR3 DNA follows: TGTGCCAGCAGCCTAACAGGGGGCACTGAAGCTTTCTTT.

The chain links TRBV5-6 to TRBJ2-5; 7 nucleotides agree with TRBD1. J was trimmed by 4 bases and V by 4 bases; bases with no gene match: 4. Germline V gene sequence: CDR1 SGHDT, CDR2 YYEEEE. The CDR3 loop spans 13 amino acids. CDR3 DNA sequence: TGTGCCAGCAGCCGGACAGGACGAGAGACCCAGTACTTC. This gives the protein CASSRTGRETQYF.

The sample holds a few counts of this clone. The V and J genes are TRBV28 and TRBJ2-7; D remains unclear. The length of the CDR3 is 14 residues. Germline CDR1 reads MDHEN; CDR2 reads SYDVKM. V dropped 2 bases and J dropped 2 bases, with 10 bases sitting between them. The CDR3 protein is CASSLATDAYEQYF. CDR3 DNA: TGTGCCAGCAGTTTAGCAACAGATGCCTACGAGCAGTACTTC.

This clone was counted only a few times. V is TRBV10-3 and J is TRBJ1-2; D unclear. Germline values: CDR1 ENHRY, CDR2 SYGVKD. CDR3 length: 14 residues. The V and J ends lost 5 bases and 4 bases respectively, with 14 bases between them. The CDR3 DNA is TGTGCCATCAGTCCCGGGCCAAGCGGCTATGGCTACACCTTC. Protein sequence: CAISPGPSGYGYTF.

The J gene is TRBJ2-3, the V gene TRBV9; 10 bases agree with TRBD2. Germline CDR1 SGDLS, CDR2 YYNGEE. Trimming took 4 bases from V and 5 from J; bases not matched to a gene: 4. This CDR3 is 14 amino acids long. The CDR3 coding sequence is TGTGCCAGCAGCCAAGCGGGGGGGCAAGATACGCAGTATTTT. Residues: CASSQAGGQDTQYF.

V and J are TRBV9 and TRBJ2-7, with 15 bases matching TRBD2. Germline values: CDR1 SGDLS, CDR2 YYNGEE. V lost 3 bases, J lost 4 bases, and 2 bases stayed unmatched. CDR3 size: 15 residues. The CDR3 coding sequence is TGTGCCAGCAGCGCGGGGACTAGCGGGAGGTACGAGCAGTACTTC. Protein: CASSAGTSGRYEQYF. Drawing the rest from reference TRBV9 and TRBJ2-7, the complete variable domain is DSGVTQTPKHLITATGQRVTLRCSPRSGDLSVYWYQQSLDQGLQFLIQYYNGEERAKGNILERFSAQQFPDLHSELNLSSLELGDSALYFCASSAGTSGRYEQYFGPGTRLTVT.

This clone was observed a handful of times. The chain combines TRBV4-3 with TRBJ2-3; 10 bases line up with TRBD2. The germline V gene encodes CDR1 LGHNA and CDR2 YSLEER. V lost 2 bases to trimming and J lost 10 bases; unmatched junction nucleotides: 9. CDR3 length: 15 residues. CDR3 DNA sequence: TGCGCCAGCAGCCAATTCTGGCTAGCGGGAGCGCCGCAGTATTTT. Translating it yields CASSQFWLAGAPQYF.

This clone came up a few times. V gene TRBV7-9 combines with J gene TRBJ2-7; unclear D gene. The CDR3 consists of 12 residues. Germline values: CDR1 SEHNR, CDR2 FQNEAQ (reference sequence). The V end lost 2 bases, the J end lost 4 bases, and 6 bases lay between the germline ends. This CDR3 reads CASSLTVYEQYF. For the CDR3, the DNA is TGTGCCAGCAGCTTAACGGTATACGAGCAGTACTTC.

This clone has more than one count but fewer than ten. V gene TRBV7-2 combines with J gene TRBJ2-1; 8 nucleotides line up with TRBD2. Germline V gives CDR1 SGHTA, CDR2 FQGNSA. V lost 4 bases, J lost 8 bases, and 10 bases stayed unmatched. The CDR3 runs to 15 residues. The CDR3 loop reads CASSWAGLAGDEQFF. The DNA of the CDR3 is TGTGCCAGCAGCTGGGCCGGACTAGCAGGCGATGAGCAGTTCTTC. The complete variable domain, with remaining parts taken from reference TRBV7-2 and TRBJ2-1, reads GAGVSQSPSNKVTEKGKDVELRCDPISGHTALYWYRQSLGQGLEFLIYFQGNSAPDKSGLPSDRFSAERTGGSVSTLTIQRTQQEDSAVYLCASSWAGLAGDEQFFGPGTRLTVL.

This clone came up a few times. The chain links TRBV18 to TRBJ1-1; D gene ambiguous. This CDR3 region has 13 residues. Deletions cut 4 bases from V and 5 bases from J, with 11 bases between. CDR1 and CDR2 from the germline V gene are KGHSH and LQKENI. In DNA form, the CDR3 reads TGTGCCAGCTCACTGGACTTCGCAACTGAAGCTTTCTTT. Protein product: CASSLDFATEAFF.

Only a few counts were recorded for this clone. The chain recombines TRBV4-3 with TRBJ1-4, with D perhaps TRBD1 (6 bases). The CDR3 sequence is 13 residues long. The germline V gene encodes CDR1 LGHNA and CDR2 YSLEER. V lost 2 bases and J lost 8, with 9 bases in between. The CDR3 is CASSQTQGEKLFF. For the CDR3, the DNA is TGCGCCAGCAGCCAAACCCAGGGGGAAAAACTGTTTTTT.

This chain links TRBV7-3 with TRBJ2-1; D might be TRBD2 (6 bases). The CDR3 covers 16 residues. Germline values: CDR1 SGHTA, CDR2 FQGTGA. The V gene lost 5 bases and the J gene lost 2 bases, with 16 bases spanning the gap. The CDR3 sequence: CASSPPGGVAYNEQFF. Here the CDR3 DNA reads TGTGCCAGCAGCCCCCCAGGCGGGGTCGCCTACAATGAGCAGTTCTTC.

This clone came up a few times. The chain links TRBV30 to TRBJ1-2; a possible D gene is TRBD1 (6 bases). Germline V CDR1 and CDR2: GTSNPN, SVGIG (reference sequence). The CDR3 covers 13 residues. Trimming left V 4 bases short and J 0 bases short, with 9 bases between. DNA for the CDR3: TGTGCCTGGATCAGACAGGCTAACTATGGCTACACCTTC. Protein: CAWIRQANYGYTF.

This clone was seen only a few times. The rearrangement uses TRBV19 and TRBJ1-5, with TRBD1 as a possible D gene (6 bases). Germline V lookup: CDR1 LNHDA, CDR2 SQIVND (reference sequence). This CDR3 spans 13 amino acids. The V and J ends lost 7 bases and 3 bases respectively, with 10 bases between them. CDR3 sequence (DNA): TGTGCCAGTATTGGACAGATCAATCAGCCCCAGCATTTT. It yields the protein CASIGQINQPQHF.

Only a few counts were recorded for this clone. V gene TRBV29-1 combines with J gene TRBJ2-2; TRBD2 matches 8 bases. V gave up 7 bases and J gave up 1 base; unmatched junction bases: 14. Germline loops: CDR1 SQVTM, CDR2 ANQGSEA. CDR3 length: 17 amino acids. CDR3 DNA sequence: TGCAGCGCCCTAGGGCGACTAGCGCGGGAGAACACCGGGGAGCTGTTTTTT. It translates to CSALGRLARENTGELFF.

This clone was counted a few times. The rearrangement uses TRBV28 and TRBJ2-5; D is perhaps TRBD1 (6 bases). CDR1 and CDR2 (germline): MDHEN, SYDVKM. Trimming took 5 bases from V and 6 from J, leaving 19 bases between them. The length of the CDR3 is 15 residues. CDR3 residues: CASSPPQGRLQTQYF. The CDR3 DNA follows: TGTGCCAGCAGTCCCCCCCAGGGGCGCCTTCAGACCCAGTACTTC.

This clone occurred a few times. Compared with germline, one end of the junction differs, possibly owing to a read error. The V gene is TRBV7-9, the J gene TRBJ2-7; D perhaps matches TRBD1 (5 bases). The germline gives CDR1 SEHNR, CDR2 FQNEAQ (reference sequence). This CDR3 contains 8 residues. The CDR3 here is CASRPGAF. The CDR3 region has the DNA TGTGCCAGCAGACCTGGGGCCTTC.

The J gene is TRBJ2-2, the V gene TRBV5-1; possibly TRBD2 for D (5 bases). Germline V gene lookup returns CDR1 SGHRS and CDR2 YFSETQ. V lost 2 bases, J lost 0 bases, and 11 bases lay in between. This CDR3 contains 16 residues. In DNA form, the CDR3 reads TGCGCCAGCAGCTTCCAAGGAGGACCGAACACCGGGGAGCTGTTTTTT. As protein: CASSFQGGPNTGELFF.

This chain joins TRBV2 and TRBJ2-1; 7 nucleotides agree with TRBD2. The V and J ends lost 2 bases and 4 bases, in that order; junction bases with no gene match: 2. CDR3 size: 14 residues. Looked up from germline, CDR1 is SNHLY and CDR2 is FYNNEI. CDR3 sequence: CASSELAAYNEQFF. DNA for the CDR3: TGTGCCAGCAGTGAACTAGCGGCTTACAATGAGCAGTTCTTC.

This clone was counted between two and nine times. This CDR3 is also generated by other DNA sequences in the sample. The chain carries TRBV9 and TRBJ2-1; TRBD2 aligns across 8 bases. The germline V gene encodes CDR1 SGDLS and CDR2 YYNGEE. J gave up 4 bases and V 0 bases, and 3 bases lay outside the gene matches. The CDR3 is 15 residues long. CDR3 sequence: CASSVGAGGYNEQFF. Here the CDR3 DNA reads TGTGCCAGCAGCGTAGGGGCGGGGGGATACAATGAGCAGTTCTTC.

This clone was observed a few times. The rearrangement joins TRBV4-1 to TRBJ2-1, with no clear D. V shed 4 bases and J shed 6 bases, with 10 bases lying between them. The CDR3 contains 13 residues. The V gene's germline CDR1 is MGHRA and CDR2 YSYEKL. CDR3 in amino acids: CASSLLSINEQFF. The CDR3, as DNA: TGCGCCAGCAGCCTACTTTCAATCAATGAGCAGTTCTTC.

This clone was seen only a few times. The chain links TRBV29-1 to TRBJ2-2, with D possibly matching TRBD2 (5 bases). This CDR3 region has 12 residues. Trimming took 4 bases from V and 5 from J, leaving 8 bases between them. Germline V gives CDR1 SQVTM, CDR2 ANQGSEA. CDR3 protein: CSVAGSTGELFF. The CDR3 DNA follows: TGCAGCGTTGCGGGGTCTACCGGGGAGCTGTTTTTT.

The DNA for the CDR3 is TGTGCCAGCAGCGCGCTGGGGACAGGGGTGAACACTGAAGCTTTCTTT. This codes for CASSALGTGVNTEAFF. The rearrangement joins TRBV9 to TRBJ1-1; 10 bases agree with TRBD1. Germline V gene sequence: CDR1 SGDLS, CDR2 YYNGEE. V lost 3 bases and J lost 0; bases outside the gene matches: 5. CDR3 length: 16 residues.

The chain is built from TRBV14 and TRBJ2-1, with 7 bases lining up with TRBD2. V dropped 1 base and J dropped 6; count of bases not matched to a gene: 3. There are 14 residues in the CDR3. Germline-derived CDR1 and CDR2 are SGHDN and FVKESK. DNA for the CDR3: TGTGCCAGCAGCCAAGTTACGGGGGGCAATGAGCAGTTCTTC. Its protein product is CASSQVTGGNEQFF.

The chain carries TRBV7-2 and TRBJ2-7; TRBD2 matches 10 bases. CDR3 length: 17 amino acids. The V gene end was trimmed by 5 bases and the J gene end by 0 bases; junction bases not matched to a gene: 10. Germline CDR1 reads SGHTA; CDR2 reads FQGNSA. The CDR3 protein is CASSISASSGSSYEQYF. The CDR3 nucleotides are TGTGCCAGCAGCATTAGCGCCTCTAGCGGGAGCTCCTACGAGCAGTACTTC. The variable domain in full, with the rest retrieved from reference TRBV7-2 and TRBJ2-7, is GAGVSQSPSNKVTEKGKDVELRCDPISGHTALYWYRQSLGQGLEFLIYFQGNSAPDKSGLPSDRFSAERTGGSVSTLTIQRTQQEDSAVYLCASSISASSGSSYEQYFGPGTRLTVT.